This T cell receptor beta chain stems from a study of T cells after yellow fever vaccination. Trimming took 4 bases from V and 13 from J, leaving 15 bases between them. Germline lookup yields CDR1 MNHEY and CDR2 SMNVEV (reference sequence). The CDR3 extends over 12 amino acids. TCRdb fed the 5' RACE reads into MiXCR, producing one record per CDR3 protein. The sample lists 250,000 to 350,000 distinct CDR3 sequences, 6.8% occurring once. The chain carries TRBV27 and TRBJ2-3; a weak D match, TRBD1 (5 bases). This specimen was PBMCs, taken more than 40 days after the first yellow fever vaccination. This sequence originates from a man younger than 35 who received the YFV17D yellow fever vaccine. The CDR3 loop is CASSSGPVREYF. Written as DNA, the CDR3 is TGTGCCAGCAGTTCAGGGCCGGTTAGGGAGTATTTT.